This T cell receptor beta chain was identified in a study of T cells after yellow fever vaccination. The wider study: Each low-cell-number fraction was prepared by means of SMART-Seq v4 Ultra Low Input.

This CDR3 comprises 14 residues. V was cut by 7 bases and J by 0 bases, with 7 bases left in between. Study results and limitations: Overlap between CD4 and CD8 compartments was detected for a small share of clonotypes.

This clonotype was picked up many times. What it binds is unknown. TCRdb used MiXCR to reprocess the 5' RACE reads, holding one entry per CDR3 protein. The sample contains fewer than 350,000 distinct CDR3 sequences, around 4% of which appear only once. The V call is TRBV12-3 or TRBV12-4, the J call TRBJ1-6; D gene ambiguous. The sequenced sample was PBMCs, obtained on the day of the yellow fever booster vaccination. The source is a young man who received the YFV17D yellow fever vaccine. The CDR3 reads CASKWSSYNSPLHF. The CDR3 coding sequence is TGTGCCAGCAAATGGAGCTCCTATAATTCACCCCTCCACTTT.